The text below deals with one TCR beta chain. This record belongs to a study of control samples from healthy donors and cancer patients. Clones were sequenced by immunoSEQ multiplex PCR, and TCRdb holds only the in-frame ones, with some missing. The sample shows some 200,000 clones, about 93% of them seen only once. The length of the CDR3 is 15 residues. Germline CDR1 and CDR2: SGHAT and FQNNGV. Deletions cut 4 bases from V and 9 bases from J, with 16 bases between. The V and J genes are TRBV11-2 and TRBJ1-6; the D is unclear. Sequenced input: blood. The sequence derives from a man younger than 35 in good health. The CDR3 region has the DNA TGTGCCAGCAGCTGGACTAAGGGTGGCGGTTCACCCCTCCACTTT. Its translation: CASSWTKGGGSPLHF. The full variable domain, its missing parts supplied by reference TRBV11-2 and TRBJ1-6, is EAGVAQSPRYKIIEKRQSVAFWCNPISGHATLYWYQQILGQGPKLLIQFQNNGVVDDSQLPKDRFSAERLKGVDSTLKIQPAKLEDSAVYLCASSWTKGGGSPLHFGNGTRLTVT.